The rows below give T cell receptor beta chains drawn from one sample of a study of blood T cell repertoires in COVID-19. Using immunoSEQ multiplex PCR, the repertoire was profiled, and TCRdb retains in-frame clones only, with some absent. The sample shows 90,000 to 150,000 clones, about 90% of them seen only once. Source material: peripheral blood. These receptors were taken from a human donor in a cohort sampled during active COVID-19. The CDR3 runs from the conserved cysteine through the conserved F or W. The D gene is left open where the match is weak. Clone size is not always given. Where it is, it says once, few, many or a class for expanded clones.

D gene: -; CDR3 length: 15; clone size: -; J gene: TRBJ2-6; V gene: TRBV5-7; CDR3 protein: CASSSGGGGANVLTF; CDR3 DNA: TGTGCCAGCAGCTCAGGGGGAGGTGGGGCCAACGTCCTGACTTTC
D gene: -; CDR3 length: 14; clone size: -; J gene: TRBJ2-7; V gene: TRBV2; CDR3 protein: CASRGITSRYEQYF; CDR3 DNA: TGTGCCAGCAGGGGCATTACTAGTCGGTACGAGCAGTACTTC
D gene: -; CDR3 length: 14; clone size: -; J gene: TRBJ1-1; V gene: TRBV28; CDR3 protein: CASISSDAAAEAFF; CDR3 DNA: TGTGCCAGCATTAGTTCCGATGCGGCCGCTGAAGCTTTCTTT
D gene: TRBD2; CDR3 length: 14; clone size: -; J gene: TRBJ2-1; V gene: TRBV19; CDR3 protein: CASTLGGVRNEQFF; CDR3 DNA: TGTGCCAGTACCCTCGGGGGGGTCCGCAATGAGCAGTTCTTC
D gene: TRBD2; CDR3 length: 16; clone size: -; J gene: TRBJ2-7; V gene: TRBV6-1; CDR3 protein: CASSKGVGTSLLEQYF; CDR3 DNA: TGTGCCAGCAGTAAAGGCGTCGGGACTAGCTTGCTAGAGCAGTACTTC
D gene: -; CDR3 length: 16; clone size: -; J gene: TRBJ2-2; V gene: TRBV5-4; CDR3 protein: CASSLVGSPNTGELFF; CDR3 DNA: TGTGCCAGCAGCTTGGTGGGCAGCCCGAACACCGGGGAGCTGTTTTTT
D gene: TRBD1; CDR3 length: 15; clone size: -; J gene: TRBJ1-1; V gene: TRBV2; CDR3 protein: CASSKTGMGNTEAFF; CDR3 DNA: TGTGCCAGCAGCAAGACAGGGATGGGGAACACTGAAGCTTTCTTT
D gene: -; CDR3 length: 15; clone size: -; J gene: TRBJ1-2; V gene: TRBV5-4; CDR3 protein: CASSLDPQAYGGYTF; CDR3 DNA: TGTGCCAGCAGCTTGGATCCCCAGGCGTATGGTGGCTACACCTTC
D gene: TRBD2; CDR3 length: 18; clone size: -; J gene: TRBJ2-1; V gene: TRBV6-2/TRBV6-3; CDR3 protein: CASSYHLGLAGESNEQFF; CDR3 DNA: TGTGCCAGCAGTTACCATTTAGGACTAGCGGGAGAGTCCAATGAGCAGTTCTTC
D gene: -; CDR3 length: 13; clone size: -; J gene: TRBJ2-5; V gene: TRBV3-1/TRBV3-2; CDR3 protein: CASSRRRGETQYF; CDR3 DNA: TGTGCCAGCAGCCGTCGTCGGGGAGAGACCCAGTACTTC
D gene: -; CDR3 length: 14; clone size: -; J gene: TRBJ2-5; V gene: TRBV9; CDR3 protein: CASSPRTGRETQYF; CDR3 DNA: TGTGCCAGCAGCCCTAGAACCGGGAGAGAGACCCAGTACTTC
D gene: -; CDR3 length: 16; clone size: -; J gene: TRBJ2-1; V gene: TRBV5-1; CDR3 protein: CASSFQAGVSYNEQFF; CDR3 DNA: TGCGCCAGCAGCTTTCAGGCAGGGGTCTCCTACAATGAGCAGTTCTTC
D gene: -; CDR3 length: 15; clone size: -; J gene: TRBJ2-5; V gene: TRBV21-1; CDR3 protein: CASSKKWSRQETQYF; CDR3 DNA: TGTGCCAGCAGCAAGAAATGGAGCAGACAAGAGACCCAGTACTTC
D gene: TRBD1; CDR3 length: 15; clone size: -; J gene: TRBJ2-5; V gene: TRBV9; CDR3 protein: CASSAQGAVRETQYF; CDR3 DNA: TGTGCCAGCAGCGCACAGGGGGCAGTGAGGGAGACCCAGTACTTC
D gene: -; CDR3 length: 17; clone size: -; J gene: TRBJ1-3; V gene: TRBV9; CDR3 protein: CASSVGGVFNSGNTIYF; CDR3 DNA: TGTGCCAGCAGCGTAGGAGGAGTATTCAACTCTGGAAACACCATATATTTT
D gene: TRBD1; CDR3 length: 14; clone size: -; J gene: TRBJ1-4; V gene: TRBV5-5; CDR3 protein: CASREGTGDEKLFF; CDR3 DNA: TGTGCCAGCAGGGAAGGGACAGGGGATGAAAAACTGTTTTTT
D gene: -; CDR3 length: 15; clone size: -; J gene: TRBJ2-7; V gene: TRBV5-4; CDR3 protein: CASSSTGSGAYEQYF; CDR3 DNA: TGTGCCAGCAGCTCGACAGGTTCTGGAGCCTACGAGCAGTACTTC
D gene: -; CDR3 length: 15; clone size: -; J gene: TRBJ1-5; V gene: TRBV9; CDR3 protein: CASSVDTGRNQPQHF; CDR3 DNA: TGTGCCAGCAGCGTAGACACAGGGAGAAATCAGCCCCAGCATTTT
D gene: TRBD2; CDR3 length: 17; clone size: few; J gene: TRBJ2-5; V gene: TRBV7-8; CDR3 protein: CASSLGTSSLGLETQYF; CDR3 DNA: TGTGCCAGCAGCTTAGGGACTAGCTCTCTGGGGCTGGAGACCCAGTACTTC
D gene: TRBD1; CDR3 length: 15; clone size: -; J gene: TRBJ2-3; V gene: TRBV5-1; CDR3 protein: CASRTGQGGTDTQYF; CDR3 DNA: TGCGCCAGCCGCACCGGACAGGGGGGCACAGATACGCAGTATTTT
D gene: -; CDR3 length: 16; clone size: -; J gene: TRBJ2-3; V gene: TRBV28; CDR3 protein: CASTRIPGRSTDTQYF; CDR3 DNA: TGTGCCAGCACCCGGATCCCGGGGAGAAGCACAGATACGCAGTATTTT
D gene: TRBD2; CDR3 length: 17; clone size: once; J gene: TRBJ2-1; V gene: TRBV3-1/TRBV3-2; CDR3 protein: CASSLVTSGGAGNEQFF; CDR3 DNA: TGTGCCAGCAGCCTTGTGACTAGCGGGGGGGCCGGGAATGAGCAGTTCTTC
D gene: -; CDR3 length: 13; clone size: -; J gene: TRBJ1-1; V gene: TRBV10-2; CDR3 protein: CASSGVSGTEAFF; CDR3 DNA: TGCGCCAGCAGTGGGGTTTCGGGCACTGAAGCTTTCTTT
D gene: TRBD2; CDR3 length: 18; clone size: -; J gene: TRBJ2-1; V gene: TRBV19; CDR3 protein: CASSPTRTGTSGYNEQFF; CDR3 DNA: TGTGCCAGTAGTCCCACCCGTACCGGGACTAGCGGCTACAATGAGCAGTTCTTC
D gene: -; CDR3 length: 12; clone size: -; J gene: TRBJ2-7; V gene: TRBV6-5; CDR3 protein: CASSMGQYEQYF; CDR3 DNA: TGTGCCAGCAGTATGGGGCAGTACGAGCAGTACTTC
D gene: TRBD1; CDR3 length: 16; clone size: once; J gene: TRBJ1-6; V gene: TRBV7-9; CDR3 protein: CASSLVPRGNNSPLHF; CDR3 DNA: TGTGCCAGCAGCTTAGTTCCCAGGGGGAATAATTCACCCCTCCACTTT
D gene: -; CDR3 length: 16; clone size: -; J gene: TRBJ2-7; V gene: TRBV19; CDR3 protein: CASSIVPGLEGYEQYF; CDR3 DNA: TGTGCCAGTAGTATAGTCCCCGGACTGGAAGGATACGAGCAGTACTTC
D gene: -; CDR3 length: 16; clone size: -; J gene: TRBJ1-2; V gene: TRBV5-1; CDR3 protein: CASSRGENRASGGYTF; CDR3 DNA: TGCGCCAGCAGCCGTGGGGAGAACAGGGCCTCGGGAGGCTACACCTTC
D gene: -; CDR3 length: 14; clone size: -; J gene: TRBJ1-5; V gene: TRBV6-6; CDR3 protein: CASSHTGSGQPQHF; CDR3 DNA: TGTGCCAGCAGCCACACAGGCTCAGGTCAGCCCCAGCATTTT
D gene: -; CDR3 length: 13; clone size: -; J gene: TRBJ1-5; V gene: TRBV12-3/TRBV12-4; CDR3 protein: CASGPRGDQPQHF; CDR3 DNA: TGTGCCAGCGGTCCCAGGGGCGATCAGCCCCAGCATTTT
D gene: -; CDR3 length: 12; clone size: -; J gene: TRBJ2-7; V gene: TRBV6-5; CDR3 protein: CASKRGSHEQYF; CDR3 DNA: TGTGCCAGCAAGCGAGGGTCCCACGAGCAGTACTTC
D gene: TRBD2; CDR3 length: 14; clone size: -; J gene: TRBJ2-1; V gene: TRBV5-4; CDR3 protein: CASSLGAGEGEQFF; CDR3 DNA: TGTGCCAGCAGCTTGGGGGCCGGGGAGGGTGAGCAGTTCTTC
D gene: -; CDR3 length: 12; clone size: once; J gene: TRBJ2-5; V gene: TRBV29-1; CDR3 protein: CSVEEAGETQYF; CDR3 DNA: TGCAGCGTTGAAGAGGCGGGGGAGACCCAGTACTTC
D gene: -; CDR3 length: 14; clone size: -; J gene: TRBJ1-3; V gene: TRBV19; CDR3 protein: CASSVTGTGNTIYF; CDR3 DNA: TGTGCCAGTAGTGTGACAGGTACCGGAAACACCATATATTTT
D gene: TRBD2; CDR3 length: 16; clone size: -; J gene: TRBJ2-1; V gene: TRBV19; CDR3 protein: CASSPLAGNSYNEQFF; CDR3 DNA: TGTGCCAGTAGTCCCTTAGCGGGGAACTCCTACAATGAGCAGTTCTTC
D gene: TRBD2; CDR3 length: 14; clone size: few; J gene: TRBJ2-7; V gene: TRBV7-2; CDR3 protein: CASSRTSGDYEQYF; CDR3 DNA: TGTGCCAGCAGCCGGACTAGCGGGGACTACGAGCAGTACTTC
D gene: -; CDR3 length: 15; clone size: -; J gene: TRBJ2-7; V gene: TRBV6-5; CDR3 protein: CASSRGMSSTLEQYF; CDR3 DNA: TGTGCCAGCAGTCGGGGGATGTCCTCTACTCTAGAGCAGTACTTC
D gene: -; CDR3 length: 14; clone size: -; J gene: TRBJ1-1; V gene: TRBV25-1; CDR3 protein: CASSPGGGNTEAFF; CDR3 DNA: TGTGCCAGCAGCCCCGGGGGGGGAAACACTGAAGCTTTCTTT
D gene: TRBD1; CDR3 length: 14; clone size: -; J gene: TRBJ2-3; V gene: TRBV12-5; CDR3 protein: CASGSGQSTDTQYF; CDR3 DNA: TGTGCTAGTGGATCGGGACAGAGCACAGATACGCAGTATTTT
D gene: TRBD2; CDR3 length: 15; clone size: -; J gene: TRBJ2-5; V gene: TRBV5-6; CDR3 protein: CASSLDWTSGETQYF; CDR3 DNA: TGTGCCAGCAGCTTGGACTGGACTAGCGGAGAGACCCAGTACTTC
D gene: TRBD2; CDR3 length: 16; clone size: -; J gene: TRBJ2-1; V gene: TRBV10-3; CDR3 protein: CAISESSGRAGNEQFF; CDR3 DNA: TGTGCCATCAGTGAGTCGTCGGGGAGGGCAGGCAATGAGCAGTTCTTC
D gene: TRBD1; CDR3 length: 20; clone size: -; J gene: TRBJ1-5; V gene: TRBV11-3; CDR3 protein: CASSLDLGTGGKDSNQPQHF; CDR3 DNA: TGTGCCAGCAGCTTAGATCTCGGGACAGGGGGCAAAGATAGCAATCAGCCCCAGCATTTT
D gene: TRBD1; CDR3 length: 17; clone size: -; J gene: TRBJ2-2; V gene: TRBV19; CDR3 protein: CASSIVSGGGVTGELFF; CDR3 DNA: TGTGCCAGTAGTATAGTCTCAGGGGGTGGAGTCACCGGGGAGCTGTTTTTT
D gene: TRBD1; CDR3 length: 17; clone size: -; J gene: TRBJ2-5; V gene: TRBV3-1/TRBV3-2; CDR3 protein: CASSLSPGTGLGETQYF; CDR3 DNA: TGTGCCAGCAGCCTATCACCCGGGACAGGGTTAGGCGAGACCCAGTACTTC
D gene: -; CDR3 length: 15; clone size: -; J gene: TRBJ2-7; V gene: TRBV27; CDR3 protein: CASRKTPRGYDEQYF; CDR3 DNA: TGTGCCAGCAGAAAAACCCCGAGAGGGTACGACGAGCAGTACTTC
D gene: TRBD1; CDR3 length: 17; clone size: -; J gene: TRBJ2-3; V gene: TRBV4-2; CDR3 protein: CASSQVQGATGTDTQYF; CDR3 DNA: TGTGCCAGCAGCCAGGTACAGGGGGCCACTGGCACAGATACGCAGTATTTT